The clone carrying this T cell receptor (beta chain) was seen at least ten times. Its antigen is currently unknown. The sample belongs to a study of post-analysis software for immune sequencing data. Study observations and caveats: Patients used about five TRBV segments, including TRBV5-6, TRBV5-1 and TRBV20-1, more often than controls.

Unique molecular identifiers were built into the TCR beta cDNA libraries. One entry per CDR3 protein, called by TCRdb with MiXCR from the PCR reads. Among hundreds of thousands of distinct CDR3 sequences listed, 25% to 30% were seen once. CDR1 ENHRY and CDR2 SYGVKD come from the germline V gene. V trimming: 10 bases; J trimming: 4 bases; junction bases outside the gene matches: 5. This CDR3 spans 12 amino acids. The material sequenced was blood. This clonotype originated in a girl aged 5-17 years with multiple sclerosis. The chain couples TRBV10-3 to TRBJ1-1; 8 nucleotides agree with TRBD1. The CDR3 spells CATGTGTTEAFF. As DNA, the CDR3 is TGTGCCACCGGGACAGGAACCACTGAAGCTTTCTTT.